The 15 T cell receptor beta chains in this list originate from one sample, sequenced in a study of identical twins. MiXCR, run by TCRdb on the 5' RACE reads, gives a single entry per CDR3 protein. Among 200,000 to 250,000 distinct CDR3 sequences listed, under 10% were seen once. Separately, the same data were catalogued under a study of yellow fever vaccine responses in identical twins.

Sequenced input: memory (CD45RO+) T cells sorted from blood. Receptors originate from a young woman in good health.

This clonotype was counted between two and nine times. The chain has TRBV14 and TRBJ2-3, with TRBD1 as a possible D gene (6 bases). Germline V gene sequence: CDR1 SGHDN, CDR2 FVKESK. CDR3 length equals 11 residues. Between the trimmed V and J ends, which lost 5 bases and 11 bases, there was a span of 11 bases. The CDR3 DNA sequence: TGTGCCAGCAGCGCTCAGGGGAAGCAGTATTTT. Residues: CASSAQGKQYF.

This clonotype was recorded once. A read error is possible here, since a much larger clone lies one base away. CDR3: CCARGRGNSGNTEAFF. In DNA form, the CDR3 reads TGCTGTGCTAGGGGGAGGGGGAATAGTGGGAACACTGAAGCTTTCTTT. V gene TRBV20-1 combines with J gene TRBJ1-1; D perhaps matches TRBD1 (6 bases). CDR1 is DFQATT, CDR2 SNEGSKA, per germline (reference sequence). The CDR3 length is 16 residues.

CDR3 sequence: CASSQNRGTGDTQYF. The CDR3 nucleotides are TGTGCCAGCAGCCAAAACAGGGGGACGGGAGATACGCAGTATTTT. The rearrangement links TRBV12-3 or TRBV12-4 to TRBJ2-3; 8 bases agree with TRBD1. Trimming removed 6 bases from V and 5 bases from J; junction bases left unmatched: 10. The CDR3 is 15 residues long.

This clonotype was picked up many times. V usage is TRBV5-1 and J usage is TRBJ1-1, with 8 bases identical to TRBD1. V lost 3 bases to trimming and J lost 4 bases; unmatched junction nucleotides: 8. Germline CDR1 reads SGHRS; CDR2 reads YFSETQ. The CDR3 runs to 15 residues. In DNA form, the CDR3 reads TGCGCCAGCAGCTCCTCCGGGACAGGCGTCACTGAAGCTTTCTTT. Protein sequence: CASSSSGTGVTEAFF.

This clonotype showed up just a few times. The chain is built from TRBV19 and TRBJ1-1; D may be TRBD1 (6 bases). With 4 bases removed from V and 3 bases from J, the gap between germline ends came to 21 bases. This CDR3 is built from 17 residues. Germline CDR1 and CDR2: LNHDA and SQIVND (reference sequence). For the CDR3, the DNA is TGTGCCAGTAGTACCGTGAGCCTCGGGGGCGCGGACACTGAAGCTTTCTTT. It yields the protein CASSTVSLGGADTEAFF.

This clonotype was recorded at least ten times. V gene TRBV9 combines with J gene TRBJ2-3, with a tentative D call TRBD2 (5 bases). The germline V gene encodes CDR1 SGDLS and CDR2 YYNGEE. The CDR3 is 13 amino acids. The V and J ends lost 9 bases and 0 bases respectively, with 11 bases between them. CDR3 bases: TGTGCCATAGCGACTAACAGCACAGATACGCAGTATTTT. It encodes CAIATNSTDTQYF.

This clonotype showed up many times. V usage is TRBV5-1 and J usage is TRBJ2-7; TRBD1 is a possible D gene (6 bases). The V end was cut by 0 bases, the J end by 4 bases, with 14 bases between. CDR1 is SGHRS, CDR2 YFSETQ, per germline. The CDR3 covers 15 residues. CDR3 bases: TGCGCCAGCAGCTTGGACGGGACATCTTCTTACGAGCAGTACTTC. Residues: CASSLDGTSSYEQYF.

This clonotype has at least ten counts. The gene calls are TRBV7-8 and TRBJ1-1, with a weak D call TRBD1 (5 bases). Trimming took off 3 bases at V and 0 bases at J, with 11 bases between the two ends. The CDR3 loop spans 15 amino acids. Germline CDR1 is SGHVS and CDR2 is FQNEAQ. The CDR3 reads CASSFQGPMNTEAFF. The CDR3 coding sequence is TGTGCCAGCAGCTTCCAGGGACCCATGAACACTGAAGCTTTCTTT.

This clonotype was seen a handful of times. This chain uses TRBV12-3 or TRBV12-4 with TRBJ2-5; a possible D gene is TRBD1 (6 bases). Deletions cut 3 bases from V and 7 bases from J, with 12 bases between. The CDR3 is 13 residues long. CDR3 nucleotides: TGTGCCAGCAGTTTTTCAGGGGCCGGGACCCAGTACTTC. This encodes CASSFSGAGTQYF.

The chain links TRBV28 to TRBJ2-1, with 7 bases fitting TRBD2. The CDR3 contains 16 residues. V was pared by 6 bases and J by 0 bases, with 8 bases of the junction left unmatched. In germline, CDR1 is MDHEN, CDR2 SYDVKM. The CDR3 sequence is CASSETGGSSYNEQFF. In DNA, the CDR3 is TGTGCCAGCAGCGAAACCGGGGGGTCCTCCTACAATGAGCAGTTCTTC.

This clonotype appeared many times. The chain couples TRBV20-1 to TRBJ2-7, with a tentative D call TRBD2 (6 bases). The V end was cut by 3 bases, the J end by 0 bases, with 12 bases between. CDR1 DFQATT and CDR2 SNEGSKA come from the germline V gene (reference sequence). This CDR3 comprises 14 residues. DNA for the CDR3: TGCAGTGCTAGCCGGGACTCAAACTCCTACGAGCAGTACTTC. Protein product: CSASRDSNSYEQYF.

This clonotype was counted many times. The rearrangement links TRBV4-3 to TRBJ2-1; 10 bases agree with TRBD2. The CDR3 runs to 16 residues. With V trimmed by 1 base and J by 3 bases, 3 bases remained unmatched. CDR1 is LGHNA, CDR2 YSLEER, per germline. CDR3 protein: CASSQAPSGSYNEQFF. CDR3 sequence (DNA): TGCGCCAGCAGCCAAGCGCCTAGCGGGAGCTACAATGAGCAGTTCTTC.

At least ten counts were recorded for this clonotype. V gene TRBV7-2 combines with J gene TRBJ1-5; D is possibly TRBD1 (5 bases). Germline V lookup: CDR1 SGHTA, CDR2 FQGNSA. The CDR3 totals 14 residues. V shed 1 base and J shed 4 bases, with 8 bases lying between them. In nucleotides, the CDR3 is TGTGCCAGCAGCTTAGATCGGGGGAATCAGCCCCAGCATTTT. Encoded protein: CASSLDRGNQPQHF. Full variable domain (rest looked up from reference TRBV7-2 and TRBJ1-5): GAGVSQSPSNKVTEKGKDVELRCDPISGHTALYWYRQSLGQGLEFLIYFQGNSAPDKSGLPSDRFSAERTGGSVSTLTIQRTQQEDSAVYLCASSLDRGNQPQHFGDGTRLSIL.

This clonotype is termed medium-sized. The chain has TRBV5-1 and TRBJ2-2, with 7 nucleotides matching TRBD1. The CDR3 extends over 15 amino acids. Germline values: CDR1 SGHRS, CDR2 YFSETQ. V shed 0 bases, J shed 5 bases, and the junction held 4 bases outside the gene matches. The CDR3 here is CASSLEGAWTGELFF. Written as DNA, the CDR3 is TGCGCCAGCAGCTTGGAGGGGGCGTGGACCGGGGAGCTGTTTTTT.

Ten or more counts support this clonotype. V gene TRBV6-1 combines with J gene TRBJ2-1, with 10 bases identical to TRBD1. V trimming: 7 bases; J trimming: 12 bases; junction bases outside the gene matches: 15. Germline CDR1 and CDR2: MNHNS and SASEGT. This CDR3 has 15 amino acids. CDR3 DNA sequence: TGTGCCAGCACCACCGGGACAGGGGAATCATACTGGCAGTTCTTC. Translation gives CASTTGTGESYWQFF.